Sequencing of this T cell receptor beta chain was carried out in a study of siplizumab effects on memory and regulatory T cells. In germline, CDR1 is MNHNS, CDR2 SASEGT. The V end was cut by 3 bases, the J end by 3 bases, with 12 bases between. The CDR3 extends over 14 amino acids. Note on this clone: Its antigen is currently unknown. Other DNA sequences within the sample encode an identical CDR3.

Every sample had some 100,000 of its TCR templates assayed. The table came from immunoSEQ multiplex PCR; TCRdb's copy has only in-frame clones and leaves some out. The repertoire has some 75,000 clones, just over 90% of them found once; the top ten carry about 4.5%. Study results and caveats: No more than a minor fraction of alloreactive clones could be traced back to unstimulated subsets. Only a minority of proliferating CD4+ or CD8+ clones had an assignable naive or memory phenotype, with roughly 80-97% lacking one. Major contributors to the alloresponse seemed to be naive T cells, which also appeared more diverse than memory cells.

The chain employs TRBV6-1 and TRBJ2-7; D unresolved. The TCR comes from a human donor in good health. The material sequenced was CD8+ T cells sorted from blood. In nucleotides, the CDR3 is TGTGCCAGCAGTGAGGCATCCGGCAGCTACGAGCAGTACTTC. It translates to CASSEASGSYEQYF.